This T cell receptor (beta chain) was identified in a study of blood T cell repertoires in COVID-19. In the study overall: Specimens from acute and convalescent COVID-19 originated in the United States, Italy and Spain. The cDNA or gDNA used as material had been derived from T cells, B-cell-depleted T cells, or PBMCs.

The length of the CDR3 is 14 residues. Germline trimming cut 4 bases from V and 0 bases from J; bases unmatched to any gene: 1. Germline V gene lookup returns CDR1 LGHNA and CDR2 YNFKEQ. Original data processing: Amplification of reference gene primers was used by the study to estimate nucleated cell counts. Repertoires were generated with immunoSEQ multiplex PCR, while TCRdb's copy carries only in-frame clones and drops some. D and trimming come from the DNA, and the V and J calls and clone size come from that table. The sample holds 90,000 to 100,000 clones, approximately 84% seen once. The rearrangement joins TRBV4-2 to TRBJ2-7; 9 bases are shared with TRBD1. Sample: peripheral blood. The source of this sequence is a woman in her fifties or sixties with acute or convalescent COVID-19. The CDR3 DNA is TGTGCCAGCAGCCTGGGACAGGGCTCCTACGAGCAGTACTTC. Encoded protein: CASSLGQGSYEQYF.